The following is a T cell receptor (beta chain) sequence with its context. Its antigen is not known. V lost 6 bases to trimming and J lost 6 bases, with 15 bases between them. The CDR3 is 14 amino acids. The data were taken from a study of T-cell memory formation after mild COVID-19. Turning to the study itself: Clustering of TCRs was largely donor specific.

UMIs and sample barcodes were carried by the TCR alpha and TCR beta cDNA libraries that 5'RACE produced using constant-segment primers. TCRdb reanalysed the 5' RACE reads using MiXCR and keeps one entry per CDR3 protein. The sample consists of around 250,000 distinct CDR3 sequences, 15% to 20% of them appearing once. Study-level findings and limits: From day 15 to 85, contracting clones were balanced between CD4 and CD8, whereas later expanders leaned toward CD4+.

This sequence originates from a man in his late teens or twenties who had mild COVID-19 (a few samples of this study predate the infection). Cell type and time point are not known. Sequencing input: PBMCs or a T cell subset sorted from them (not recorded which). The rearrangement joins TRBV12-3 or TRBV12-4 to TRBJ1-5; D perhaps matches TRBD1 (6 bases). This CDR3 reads CASRQGLPSQPQHF. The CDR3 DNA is TGTGCCAGCAGGCAGGGGCTCCCCAGTCAGCCCCAGCATTTT.